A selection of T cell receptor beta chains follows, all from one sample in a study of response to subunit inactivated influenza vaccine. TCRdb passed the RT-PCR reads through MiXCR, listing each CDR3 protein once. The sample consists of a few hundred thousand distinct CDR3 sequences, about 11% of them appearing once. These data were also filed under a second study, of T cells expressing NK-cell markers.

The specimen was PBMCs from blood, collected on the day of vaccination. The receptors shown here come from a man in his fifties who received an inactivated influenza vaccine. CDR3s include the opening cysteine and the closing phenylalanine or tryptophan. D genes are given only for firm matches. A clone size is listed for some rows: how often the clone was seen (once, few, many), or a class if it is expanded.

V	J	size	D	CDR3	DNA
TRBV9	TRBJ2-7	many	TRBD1	CASSLTGTVSYEQYF	TGTGCCAGCAGTTTAACCGGGACAGTTTCCTACGAGCAGTACTTC
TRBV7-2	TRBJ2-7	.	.	CASSLAGSGEQYF	TGTGCCAGCAGCTTAGCAGGGTCCGGCGAGCAGTACTTC
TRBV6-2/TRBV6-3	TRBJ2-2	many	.	CASSYTANTGELFF	TGTGCCAGCAGTTATACGGCGAACACCGGGGAGCTGTTTTTT
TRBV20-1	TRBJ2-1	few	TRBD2	CSAREPLAGIVYNEQFF	TGCAGTGCTAGAGAACCACTAGCGGGGATTGTCTACAATGAGCAGTTCTTC
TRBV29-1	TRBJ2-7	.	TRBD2	CSVAGGRASYEQYF	TGCAGCGTTGCTGGTGGGAGGGCATCCTACGAGCAGTACTTC
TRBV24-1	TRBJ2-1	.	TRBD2	CATSDPGLARYNEQFF	TGTGCCACCAGTGACCCGGGACTAGCGAGATACAATGAGCAGTTCTTC
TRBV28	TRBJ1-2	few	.	CASSPSGGVFGNGYTF	TGTGCCAGCAGCCCTTCCGGGGGGGTTTTTGGAAATGGCTACACCTTC
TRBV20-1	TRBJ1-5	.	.	CSATRGGGGNQPQHF	TGCAGTGCTACCCGAGGAGGAGGTGGCAATCAGCCCCAGCATTTT
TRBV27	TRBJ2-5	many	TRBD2	CASSLGLAVKTQYF	TGTGCCAGCAGTTTAGGACTAGCGGTTAAGACCCAGTACTTC
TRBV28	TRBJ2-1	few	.	CASSFRGRNNEQFF	TGTGCCAGCAGTTTCCGGGGGCGGAACAATGAGCAGTTCTTC
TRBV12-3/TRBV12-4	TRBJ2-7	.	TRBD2	CASSSRTSGGGEQYF	TGTGCCAGCAGTTCAAGGACTAGCGGGGGTGGGGAGCAGTACTTC
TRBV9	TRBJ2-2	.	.	CASSVVAPDTGGELFF	TGTGCCAGCAGCGTAGTTGCCCCCGACACCGGCGGGGAGCTGTTTTTT
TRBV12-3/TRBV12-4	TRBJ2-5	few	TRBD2	CASTASGGAVETQYF	TGTGCCAGCACTGCTAGCGGGGGGGCCGTTGAGACCCAGTACTTC
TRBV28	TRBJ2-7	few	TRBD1	CASSPTTGKGEQYF	TGTGCCAGCAGTCCAACGACAGGGAAGGGCGAGCAGTACTTC
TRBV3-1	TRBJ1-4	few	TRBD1	CASSGTGTGGEKLFF	TGTGCCAGCAGCGGCACCGGGACAGGGGGTGAAAAACTGTTTTTT
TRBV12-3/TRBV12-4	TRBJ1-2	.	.	CASSLGGINYGFTF	TGTGCCAGCAGTTTAGGGGGTATCAACTATGGCTTCACCTTC
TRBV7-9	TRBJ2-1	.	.	CASSLQYPTEQFF	TGTGCCAGCAGCTTACAATACCCCACTGAGCAGTTCTTC
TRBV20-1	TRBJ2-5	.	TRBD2	CSARLAGGRETQYF	TGCAGTGCTAGACTAGCGGGGGGGCGCGAGACCCAGTACTTC
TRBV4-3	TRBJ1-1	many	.	CASSYGGSGLNTEAFF	TGCGCCAGCAGCTATGGGGGCAGTGGGTTAAACACTGAAGCTTTCTTT
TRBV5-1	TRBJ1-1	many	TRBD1	CASSPWTGGTEAFF	TGCGCCAGCAGCCCATGGACAGGGGGGACTGAAGCTTTCTTT
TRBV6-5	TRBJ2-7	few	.	CASSIQGSLSYEQYF	TGTGCCAGCAGTATACAGGGATCCCTCTCCTACGAGCAGTACTTC
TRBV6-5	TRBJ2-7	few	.	CASSHQQGSYEQYF	TGTGCCAGCAGTCACCAACAGGGTTCCTACGAGCAGTACTTC
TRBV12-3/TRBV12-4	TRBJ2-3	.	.	CASTFWGSGGGTQYF	TGTGCCAGCACCTTCTGGGGGTCCGGTGGGGGTACGCAGTATTTT
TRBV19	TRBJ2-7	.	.	CASSKGEYYEQYF	TGTGCCAGTAGTAAAGGAGAATACTACGAGCAGTACTTC
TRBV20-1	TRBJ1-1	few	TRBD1	CSAPGQGAKAFF	TGCAGTGCTCCGGGACAGGGGGCCAAAGCTTTCTTT
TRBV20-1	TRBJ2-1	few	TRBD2	CSASPGLAGRDEQFF	TGCAGTGCTAGCCCGGGACTAGCGGGACGAGATGAGCAGTTCTTC
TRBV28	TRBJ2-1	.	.	CASTTFETYNEQFF	TGTGCCAGCACGACCTTCGAAACATACAATGAGCAGTTCTTC
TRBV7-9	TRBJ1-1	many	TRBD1	CASSLAVGTGGHTEAFF	TGTGCCAGCAGCTTAGCCGTGGGGACAGGGGGTCACACTGAAGCTTTCTTT
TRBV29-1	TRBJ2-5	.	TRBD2	CSVENVKGHDSGAQETQYF	TGCAGCGTTGAGAATGTGAAGGGGCACGATAGCGGGGCCCAAGAGACCCAGTACTTC
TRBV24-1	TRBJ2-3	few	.	CATSDFGGTDTQYF	TGTGCCACCAGTGATTTCGGGGGCACAGATACGCAGTATTTT
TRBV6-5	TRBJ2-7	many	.	CASSYQTAYEQYF	TGTGCCAGCAGTTACCAGACAGCGTACGAGCAGTACTTC
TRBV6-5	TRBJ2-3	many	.	CASSYSASTDTQYF	TGTGCCAGCAGTTACTCGGCTAGTACAGATACGCAGTATTTT